The present entry profiles one T cell receptor beta chain with its context. Original data processing: Reference gene primer amplification gave nucleated cell count estimates. Here immunoSEQ multiplex PCR was the method, and the copy in TCRdb shows in-frame clones only, minus some. V and J calls and clone size are those listed in that table; D and trimming were worked out from the DNA. The table has fewer than 350,000 clones, 80% to 90% seen once. The data originate from a study of blood T cell repertoires in COVID-19. Study-level background: Both acute and convalescent COVID-19 samples were obtained from the United States, Italy and Spain. T cells, B-cell-depleted T cells, or PBMCs provided the cDNA or gDNA that served as material.

Seattle patients were enrolled while actively infected and followed longitudinally. The CDR3 spans 15 residues. V was pared by 6 bases and J by 0 bases, with 11 bases between. The V gene's germline CDR1 is LNHDA and CDR2 SQIVND (reference sequence). This clonotype was obtained from a woman between 65 and 79 years old with COVID-19, enrolled during active disease. The rearrangement uses TRBV19 and TRBJ1-4; the D is unclear. The specimen was peripheral blood. The CDR3 DNA follows: TGTGCCAGTAGGAGGTTCTCTGCAACTAATGAAAAACTGTTTTTT. Translated: CASRRFSATNEKLFF.